This passage covers 22 T cell receptor beta chains from one sample sequenced in a study of shared clonotypes between healthy human individuals. Only in-frame clones appear in the TCRdb table, and some are missing; sequencing was by immunoSEQ multiplex PCR. This sample yields approximately 600,000 clones, of which 85% to 95% are seen a single time; about 0.11% belongs to the top ten. Positively selected for CCR7, the CD45RO-negative cells used as naive CD8 cells excluded terminally differentiated effector memory CD45RA+ cells. Sequenced material: naive CD8+ T cells sorted from blood. Receptors originate from a woman in her thirties in good health.

The chain carries TRBV25-1 and TRBJ2-1, with TRBD2 matching 11 bases. Germline loops: CDR1 MGHDK, CDR2 SYGVNS. The CDR3 is made up of 14 amino acids. V lost 7 bases, J lost 9 bases, and 8 bases stayed unmatched. The CDR3 loop reads CASTGTSGPPEQFF. The CDR3 DNA reads as TGTGCCAGCACAGGGACTAGCGGCCCCCCTGAGCAGTTCTTC.

The J gene is TRBJ2-7, the V gene TRBV18; D is undetermined. V lost 6 bases to trimming and J lost 3 bases, with 12 bases between them. The CDR3 has 13 amino acids. Looked up from germline, CDR1 is KGHSH and CDR2 is LQKENI. The CDR3 region has the DNA TGTGCCAGCTCGCCCGGATGGGTCTACGAGCAGTACTTC. Residues: CASSPGWVYEQYF.

This chain joins TRBV28 and TRBJ1-1, with a possible D match to TRBD1 (6 bases). V lost 3 bases and J lost 4, with 12 bases in between. The CDR3 length is 14 residues. Germline V CDR1 and CDR2: MDHEN, SYDVKM. CDR3 bases: TGTGCCAGCAGTTTCTATCAGGGGCGCACTGAAGCTTTCTTT. It codes for CASSFYQGRTEAFF.

This chain uses TRBV4-2 with TRBJ2-7; tentatively, D is TRBD2 (5 bases). The germline CDR1 and CDR2 sequences are LGHNA and YNFKEQ. The CDR3 covers 13 residues. Between the trimmed V and J ends, which lost 5 bases and 6 bases, there was a span of 14 bases. For the CDR3, the DNA is TGTGCCAGCAGCGCCTGGTTGGCGGGCGAGCAGTACTTC. Translating it yields CASSAWLAGEQYF.

This chain connects TRBV14 to TRBJ1-1, with D possibly being TRBD1 (6 bases). The CDR3 loop spans 14 amino acids. V lost 3 bases and J lost 4, with 12 bases in between. The germline CDR1 and CDR2 sequences are SGHDN and FVKESK. Here the CDR3 reads CASSQGGLGTEAFF. The CDR3 DNA reads TGTGCCAGCAGCCAGGGGGGCTTGGGCACTGAAGCTTTCTTT.

J is TRBJ1-1 and V is TRBV4-1; the match to TRBD1 covers 7 bases. V lost 3 bases to trimming and J lost 0 bases; unmatched junction nucleotides: 4. The V gene's germline CDR1 is MGHRA and CDR2 YSYEKL. The CDR3 has 15 amino acids. The CDR3 region has the DNA TGCGCCAGCAGCCATGACAGGGAGATGAACACTGAAGCTTTCTTT. Residues: CASSHDREMNTEAFF.

The chain couples TRBV10-2 to TRBJ1-5; no definite D call. Trimming removed 1 base from V and 4 bases from J, with 5 bases in between. CDR1 and CDR2 (germline): WSHSY, SAAADI. There are 13 residues in the CDR3. CDR3 protein: CASSEYENQPQHF. In DNA, the CDR3 is TGCGCCAGCAGTGAGTATGAAAATCAGCCCCAGCATTTT.

The chain couples TRBV9 to TRBJ1-4; D is unclear. Germline lookup yields CDR1 SGDLS and CDR2 YYNGEE. There are 14 residues in the CDR3. V was trimmed by 3 bases and J by 0 bases, leaving 6 bases between them. The CDR3 loop is CASSEGTTNEKLFF. CDR3 nucleotide sequence: TGTGCCAGCAGCGAAGGGACAACTAATGAAAAACTGTTTTTT.

The chain links TRBV7-9 to TRBJ2-1, with D unresolved. V shed 5 bases and J shed 8 bases, with 19 bases lying between them. The CDR3 runs 15 residues. CDR1 and CDR2 from the germline V gene are SEHNR and FQNEAQ (reference sequence). The CDR3 bases are TGTGCCAGCAGCCCCCCTGGGGTAGAATTAGATGAGCAGTTCTTC. As protein: CASSPPGVELDEQFF.

This chain uses TRBV28 with TRBJ2-7; no clear D. CDR3 length: 10 amino acids. Trimming left V 5 bases short and J 4 bases short, with 3 bases between. In germline, CDR1 is MDHEN, CDR2 SYDVKM. The chain's CDR3 is CASSKYEQYF. The CDR3 coding sequence is TGTGCCAGCAGTAAATACGAGCAGTACTTC.

This clone was seen a single time. V gene TRBV7-9 combines with J gene TRBJ2-7, with TRBD1 matching over 8 bases. The CDR3 covers 15 residues. The J segment lost 7 bases and the V segment lost 4 bases, leaving 12 bases of the junction unmatched. Germline-derived CDR1 and CDR2 are SEHNR and FQNEAQ (reference sequence). CDR3 residues: CASSSTQGATREQYF. In nucleotides, the CDR3 is TGTGCCAGCAGCTCAACCCAGGGGGCCACTAGGGAGCAGTACTTC.

This chain uses TRBV27 with TRBJ2-7; 9 bases fit TRBD1. The CDR3 loop spans 13 amino acids. The V gene end was trimmed by 9 bases and the J gene end by 4 bases; junction bases not matched to a gene: 7. Per the germline V gene, CDR1 is MNHEY and CDR2 is SMNVEV (reference sequence). This CDR3 is CASSWTGEYEQYF. The DNA for the CDR3 is TGTGCCAGTTCGTGGACAGGGGAATACGAGCAGTACTTC.

The V call is TRBV29-1, the J call TRBJ2-5; 7 positions agree with TRBD1. The germline gives CDR1 SQVTM, CDR2 ANQGSEA. The CDR3 extends over 14 amino acids. Unmatched junction bases numbered 6, after V lost 0 bases and J lost 5 bases. The CDR3 here is CSVEDVQGRETQYF. The CDR3 DNA follows: TGCAGCGTTGAAGATGTACAGGGGCGCGAGACCCAGTACTTC.

The J gene is TRBJ2-7, the V gene TRBV5-6; 7 bases are a match to TRBD2. This CDR3 has 14 residues. Germline values: CDR1 SGHDT, CDR2 YYEEEE. Germline trimming cut 4 bases from V and 4 bases from J; bases unmatched to any gene: 8. CDR3 protein: CASSPSGMLYEQYF. The CDR3 DNA sequence: TGTGCCAGCAGCCCCAGCGGGATGCTATACGAGCAGTACTTC.

The chain combines TRBV27 with TRBJ2-5; 8 bases align to TRBD2. CDR1 and CDR2 from the germline V gene are MNHEY and SMNVEV (reference sequence). The V segment lost 0 bases and the J segment 4 bases; nucleotides outside the gene matches: 10. This CDR3 spans 17 amino acids. The CDR3 coding sequence is TGTGCCAGCAGTTTATCGCCCCAGCGGGAGTTTGGAGAGACCCAGTACTTC. Its protein product is CASSLSPQREFGETQYF.

The genes are TRBV5-4 and TRBJ1-1, with 9 bases fitting TRBD1. CDR1 SGHNT and CDR2 YYREEE come from the germline V gene (reference sequence). V gave up 3 bases and J gave up 8 bases; unmatched junction bases: 8. The CDR3 sequence is 14 residues long. CDR3 bases: TGTGCCAGCAGCTCACCCGGACAGGGGCGCGAAGCTTTCTTT. Translating gives CASSSPGQGREAFF. Complete variable domain (other parts from reference TRBV5-4 and TRBJ1-1): ETGVTQSPTHLIKTRGQQVTLRCSSQSGHNTVSWYQQALGQGPQFIFQYYREEENGRGNFPPRFSGLQFPNYSSELNVNALELDDSALYLCASSSPGQGREAFFGQGTRLTVV.

This clone has a single count. The chain links TRBV4-1 to TRBJ2-7; TRBD2 might be the D (6 bases). CDR1 MGHRA and CDR2 YSYEKL come from the germline V gene. V was cut by 3 bases and J by 4 bases, with 13 bases left in between. The CDR3 totals 14 residues. CDR3 coding DNA: TGCGCCAGCAGCCATACGGGAGAATCGTACGAGCAGTACTTC. Amino acids: CASSHTGESYEQYF.

This clone was picked up one time. The chain recombines TRBV2 with TRBJ1-4; the match to TRBD1 covers 7 bases. CDR3 length equals 15 residues. Trimming removed 2 bases from V and 7 bases from J; junction bases left unmatched: 7. Germline V CDR1 and CDR2: SNHLY, FYNNEI. The chain's CDR3 is CASSEKAGGAEKLFF. For the CDR3, the DNA is TGTGCCAGCAGTGAAAAGGCAGGGGGAGCTGAAAAACTGTTTTTT. Based on the CDR3 plus reference TRBV2 and TRBJ1-4, the full variable domain is EPEVTQTPSHQVTQMGQEVILRCVPISNHLYFYWYRQILGQKVEFLVSFYNNEISEKSEIFDDQFSVERPDGSNFTLKIRSTKLEDSAMYFCASSEKAGGAEKLFFGSGTQLSVL.

The rearrangement uses TRBV7-2 and TRBJ2-7; 7 bases are a match to TRBD1. CDR1 SGHTA and CDR2 FQGNSA come from the germline V gene. V was pared by 1 base and J by 3 bases, with 3 bases of the junction left unmatched. The CDR3 spans 14 residues. The CDR3 sequence is CASSLEGAGYEQYF. In DNA, the CDR3 is TGTGCCAGCAGCTTAGAGGGGGCCGGCTACGAGCAGTACTTC.

The chain has TRBV7-8 and TRBJ2-7; D not resolved. Per germline, CDR1 SGHVS and CDR2 FQNEAQ. The CDR3 has 17 amino acids. The ends were cut back, 2 bases at V and 2 bases at J, with 19 bases in the middle. The chain's CDR3 is CASSLPVTDLGPYEQYF. CDR3 coding DNA: TGTGCCAGCAGCTTACCCGTAACCGACTTGGGCCCCTACGAGCAGTACTTC.

In this sample, this clone turned up once. The chain couples TRBV7-9 to TRBJ2-1; D gene unclear. Germline assignment: CDR1 SEHNR and CDR2 FQNEAQ (reference sequence). This CDR3 has 17 amino acids. Deletions cut 5 bases from V and 8 bases from J, with 25 bases between. DNA of the CDR3: TGTGCCAGCAGCATTGTCTCTAGTTTATCTTTCGGCGATGAGCAGTTCTTC. It translates to CASSIVSSLSFGDEQFF.

J is TRBJ2-5 and V is TRBV7-2; D uncertain. The CDR3 is 15 amino acids. Germline lookup yields CDR1 SGHTA and CDR2 FQGNSA. V lost 5 bases to trimming and J lost 5 bases, with 18 bases between them. The CDR3 spells CASSTPSWVAETQYF. In DNA form, the CDR3 reads TGTGCCAGCAGCACCCCCTCCTGGGTCGCTGAGACCCAGTACTTC.